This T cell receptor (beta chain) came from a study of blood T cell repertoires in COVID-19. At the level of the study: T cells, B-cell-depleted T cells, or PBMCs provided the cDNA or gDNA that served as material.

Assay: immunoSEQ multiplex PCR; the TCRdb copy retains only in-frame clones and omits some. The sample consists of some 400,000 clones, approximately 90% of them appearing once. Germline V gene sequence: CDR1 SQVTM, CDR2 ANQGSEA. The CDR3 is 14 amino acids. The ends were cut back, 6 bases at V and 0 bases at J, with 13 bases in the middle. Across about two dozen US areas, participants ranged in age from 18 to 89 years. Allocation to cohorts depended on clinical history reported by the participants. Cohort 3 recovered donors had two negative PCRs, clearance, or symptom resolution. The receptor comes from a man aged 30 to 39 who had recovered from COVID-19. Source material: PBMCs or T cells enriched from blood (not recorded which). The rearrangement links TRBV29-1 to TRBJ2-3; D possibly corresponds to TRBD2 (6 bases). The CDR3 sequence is CSVAPRESTDTQYF. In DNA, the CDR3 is TGCAGCGTCGCGCCCCGGGAGAGCACAGATACGCAGTATTTT.